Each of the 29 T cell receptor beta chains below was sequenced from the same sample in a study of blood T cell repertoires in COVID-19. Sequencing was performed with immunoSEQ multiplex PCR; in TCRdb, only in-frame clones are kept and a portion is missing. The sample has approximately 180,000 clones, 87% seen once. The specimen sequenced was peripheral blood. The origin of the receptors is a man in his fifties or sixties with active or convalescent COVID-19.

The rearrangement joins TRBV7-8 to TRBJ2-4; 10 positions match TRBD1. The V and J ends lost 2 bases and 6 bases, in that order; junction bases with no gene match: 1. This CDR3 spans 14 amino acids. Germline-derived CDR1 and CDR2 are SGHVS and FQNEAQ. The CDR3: CASSLRDRGNIQYF. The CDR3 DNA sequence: TGTGCCAGCAGCTTAAGGGACAGGGGAAACATTCAGTACTTC.

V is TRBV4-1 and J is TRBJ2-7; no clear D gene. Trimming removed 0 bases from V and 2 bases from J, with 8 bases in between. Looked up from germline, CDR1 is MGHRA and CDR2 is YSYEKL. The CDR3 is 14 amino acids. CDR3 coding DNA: TGCGCCAGCAGCCAAGAGTACCTAGCCTACGAGCAGTACTTC. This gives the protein CASSQEYLAYEQYF.

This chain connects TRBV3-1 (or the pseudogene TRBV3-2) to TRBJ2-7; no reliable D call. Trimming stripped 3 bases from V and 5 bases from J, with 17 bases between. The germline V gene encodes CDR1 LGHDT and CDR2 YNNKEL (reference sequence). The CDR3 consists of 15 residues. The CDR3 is CASSQGFYVSDEQYF. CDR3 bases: TGTGCCAGCAGCCAGGGCTTCTATGTGTCAGACGAGCAGTACTTC.

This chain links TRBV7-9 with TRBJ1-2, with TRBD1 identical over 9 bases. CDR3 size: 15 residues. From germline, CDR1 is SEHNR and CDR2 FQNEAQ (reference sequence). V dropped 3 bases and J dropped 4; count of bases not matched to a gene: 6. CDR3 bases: TGTGCCAGCAGCTTCCCCGGGACAGGGTCCTATGGCTACACCTTC. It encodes CASSFPGTGSYGYTF. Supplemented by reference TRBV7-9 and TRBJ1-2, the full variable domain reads DTGVSQNPRHKITKRGQNVTFRCDPISEHNRLYWYRQTLGQGPEFLTYFQNEAQLEKSRLLSDRFSAERPKGSFSTLEIQRTEQGDSAMYLCASSFPGTGSYGYTFGSGTRLTVV.

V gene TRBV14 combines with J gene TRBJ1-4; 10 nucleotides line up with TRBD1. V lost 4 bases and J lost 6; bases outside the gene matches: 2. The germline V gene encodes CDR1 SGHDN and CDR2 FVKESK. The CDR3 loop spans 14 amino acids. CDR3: CASSPTGGYEKLFF. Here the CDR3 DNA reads TGTGCCAGCAGCCCGACAGGGGGCTATGAAAAACTGTTTTTT.

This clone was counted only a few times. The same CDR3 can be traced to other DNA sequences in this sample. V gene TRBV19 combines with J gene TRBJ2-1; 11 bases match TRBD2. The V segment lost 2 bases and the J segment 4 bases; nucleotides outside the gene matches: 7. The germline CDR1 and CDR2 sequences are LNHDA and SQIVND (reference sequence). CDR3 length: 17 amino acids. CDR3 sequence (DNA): TGTGCCAGTAGTATACCCCAAACTAGCGGGGGTTACAATGAGCAGTTCTTC. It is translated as CASSIPQTSGGYNEQFF. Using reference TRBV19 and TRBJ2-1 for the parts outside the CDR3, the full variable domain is DGGITQSPKYLFRKEGQNVTLSCEQNLNHDAMYWYRQDPGQGLRLIYYSQIVNDFQKGDIAEGYSVSREKKESFPLTVTSAQKNPTAFYLCASSIPQTSGGYNEQFFGPGTRLTVL.

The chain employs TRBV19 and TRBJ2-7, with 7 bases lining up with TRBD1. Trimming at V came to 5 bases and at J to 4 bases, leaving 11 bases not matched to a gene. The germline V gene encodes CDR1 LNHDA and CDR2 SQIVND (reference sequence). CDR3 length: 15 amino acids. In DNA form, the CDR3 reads TGTGCCAGTAGTCCCCGGACAGGAATAGGTTACGAGCAGTACTTC. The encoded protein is CASSPRTGIGYEQYF.

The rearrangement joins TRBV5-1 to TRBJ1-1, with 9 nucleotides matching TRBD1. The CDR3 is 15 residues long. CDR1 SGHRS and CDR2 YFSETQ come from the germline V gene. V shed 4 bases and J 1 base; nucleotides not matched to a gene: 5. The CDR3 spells CASSMRQGGNTEAFF. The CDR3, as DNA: TGCGCCAGCAGCATGAGACAGGGGGGGAACACTGAAGCTTTCTTT.

The CDR3 spells CASSRPSETYEQYF. The CDR3 nucleotides are TGTGCCAGCAGCCGACCTAGCGAGACCTACGAGCAGTACTTC. This sequence joins TRBV3-1 (or the pseudogene TRBV3-2) and TRBJ2-7; D is possibly TRBD2 (6 bases). This CDR3 has 14 residues. Germline CDR1 is LGHDT and CDR2 is YNNKEL (reference sequence). V lost 4 bases and J lost 2, with 12 bases in between.

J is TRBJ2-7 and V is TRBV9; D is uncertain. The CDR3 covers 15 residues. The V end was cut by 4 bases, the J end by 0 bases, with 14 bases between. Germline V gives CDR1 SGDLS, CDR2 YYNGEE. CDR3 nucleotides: TGTGCCAGCAGCCCGAGGAGCACAACCTCCTACGAGCAGTACTTC. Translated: CASSPRSTTSYEQYF.

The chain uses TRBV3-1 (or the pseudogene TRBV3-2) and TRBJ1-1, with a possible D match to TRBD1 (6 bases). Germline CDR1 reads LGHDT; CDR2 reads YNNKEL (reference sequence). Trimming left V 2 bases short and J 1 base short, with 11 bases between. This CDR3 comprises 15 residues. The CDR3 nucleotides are TGTGCCAGCAGCCAATATGGGGGCACGAACACTGAAGCTTTCTTT. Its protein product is CASSQYGGTNTEAFF.

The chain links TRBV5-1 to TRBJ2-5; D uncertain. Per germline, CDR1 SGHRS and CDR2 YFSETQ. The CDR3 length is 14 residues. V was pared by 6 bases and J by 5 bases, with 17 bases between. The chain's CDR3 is CASTPTGFWETQYF. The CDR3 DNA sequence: TGCGCCAGCACCCCTACGGGTTTCTGGGAGACCCAGTACTTC.

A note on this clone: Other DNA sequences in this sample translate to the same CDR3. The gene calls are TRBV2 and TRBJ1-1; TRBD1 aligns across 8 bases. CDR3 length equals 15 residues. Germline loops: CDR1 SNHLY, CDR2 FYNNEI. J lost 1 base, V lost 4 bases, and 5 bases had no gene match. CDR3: CASSVQGAGNTEAFF. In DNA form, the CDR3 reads TGTGCCAGCAGTGTTCAGGGGGCAGGGAACACTGAAGCTTTCTTT.

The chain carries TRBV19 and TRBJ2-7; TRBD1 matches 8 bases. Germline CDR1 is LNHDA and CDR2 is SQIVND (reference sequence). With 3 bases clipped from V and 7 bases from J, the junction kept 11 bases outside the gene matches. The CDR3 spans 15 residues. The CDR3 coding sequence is TGTGCCAGTAGTATTGGACAGGGAACCTGGAAGGAGCAGTACTTC. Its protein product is CASSIGQGTWKEQYF.

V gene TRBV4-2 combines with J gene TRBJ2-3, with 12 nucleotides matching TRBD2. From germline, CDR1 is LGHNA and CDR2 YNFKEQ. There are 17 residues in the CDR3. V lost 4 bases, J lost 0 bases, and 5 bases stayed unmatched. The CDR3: CASSPTSGGPSTDTQYF. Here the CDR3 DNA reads TGTGCCAGCAGCCCGACTAGCGGGGGCCCTAGCACAGATACGCAGTATTTT.

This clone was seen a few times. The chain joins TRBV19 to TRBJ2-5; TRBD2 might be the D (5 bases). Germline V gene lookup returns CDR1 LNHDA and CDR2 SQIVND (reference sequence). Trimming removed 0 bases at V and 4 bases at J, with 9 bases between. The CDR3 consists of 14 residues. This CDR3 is CASSIDPGRETQYF. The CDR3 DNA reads TGTGCCAGTAGTATAGACCCTGGGAGAGAGACCCAGTACTTC.

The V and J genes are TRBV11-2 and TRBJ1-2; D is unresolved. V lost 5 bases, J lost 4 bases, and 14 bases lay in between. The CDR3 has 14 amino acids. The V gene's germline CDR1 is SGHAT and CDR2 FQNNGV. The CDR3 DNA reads TGTGCCAGCAGCCCGCTGACTGTGGGCTATGGCTACACCTTC. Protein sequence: CASSPLTVGYGYTF.

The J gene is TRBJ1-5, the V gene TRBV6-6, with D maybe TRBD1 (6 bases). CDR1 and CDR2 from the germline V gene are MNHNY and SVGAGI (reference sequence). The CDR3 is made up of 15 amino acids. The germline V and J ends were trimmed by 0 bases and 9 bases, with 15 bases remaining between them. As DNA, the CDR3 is TGTGCCAGCAGTTACTCCGGCCAGGGGACCGGGCCCCAGCATTTT. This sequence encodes CASSYSGQGTGPQHF.

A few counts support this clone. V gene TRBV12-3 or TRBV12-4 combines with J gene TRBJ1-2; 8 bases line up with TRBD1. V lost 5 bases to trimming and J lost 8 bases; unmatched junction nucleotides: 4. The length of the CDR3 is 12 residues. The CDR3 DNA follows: TGTGCCAGCAGTCAGACAGGGGACGGCTACACCTTC. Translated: CASSQTGDGYTF.

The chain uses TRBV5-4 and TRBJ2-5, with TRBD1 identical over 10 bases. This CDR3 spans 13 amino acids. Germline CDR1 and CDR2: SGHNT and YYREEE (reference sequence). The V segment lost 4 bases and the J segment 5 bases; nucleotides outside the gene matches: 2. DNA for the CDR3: TGTGCCAGCAGCGGGGACAGGGGCGAGACCCAGTACTTC. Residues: CASSGDRGETQYF.

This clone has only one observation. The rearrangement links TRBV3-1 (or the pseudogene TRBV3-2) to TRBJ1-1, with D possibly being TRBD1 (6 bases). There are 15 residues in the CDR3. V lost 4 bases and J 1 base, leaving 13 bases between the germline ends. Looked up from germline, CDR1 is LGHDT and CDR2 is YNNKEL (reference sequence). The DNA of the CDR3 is TGTGCCAGCAGCCTACAGGGCGGGGGGAACACTGAAGCTTTCTTT. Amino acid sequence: CASSLQGGGNTEAFF.

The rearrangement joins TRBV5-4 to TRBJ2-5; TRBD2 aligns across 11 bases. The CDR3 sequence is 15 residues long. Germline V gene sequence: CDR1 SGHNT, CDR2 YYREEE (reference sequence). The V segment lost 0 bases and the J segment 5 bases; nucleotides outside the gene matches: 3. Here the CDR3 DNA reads TGTGCCAGCAGCTTGGGTAGCGGGGGGGGTGAGACCCAGTACTTC. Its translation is CASSLGSGGGETQYF.

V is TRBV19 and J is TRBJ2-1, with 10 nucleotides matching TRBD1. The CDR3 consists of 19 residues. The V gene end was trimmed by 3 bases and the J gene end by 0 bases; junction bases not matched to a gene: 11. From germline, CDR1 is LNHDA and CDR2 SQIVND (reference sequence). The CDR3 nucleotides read TGTGCCAGTAGTATTCGTCCCGGGACAGGGGTTAGCTCCTACAATGAGCAGTTCTTC. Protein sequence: CASSIRPGTGVSSYNEQFF.

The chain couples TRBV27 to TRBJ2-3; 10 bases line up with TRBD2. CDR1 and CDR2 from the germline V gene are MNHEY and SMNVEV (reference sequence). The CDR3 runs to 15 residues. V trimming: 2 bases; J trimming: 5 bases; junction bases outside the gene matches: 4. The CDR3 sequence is CASSLVGTSEDTQYF. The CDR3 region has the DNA TGTGCCAGCAGTTTAGTGGGGACTAGCGAAGATACGCAGTATTTT.

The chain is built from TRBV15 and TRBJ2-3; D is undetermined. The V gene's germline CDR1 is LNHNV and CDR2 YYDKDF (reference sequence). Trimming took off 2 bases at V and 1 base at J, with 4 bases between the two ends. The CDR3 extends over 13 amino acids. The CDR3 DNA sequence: TGTGCCACCAGCAGACCCGGCACAGATACGCAGTATTTT. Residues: CATSRPGTDTQYF.

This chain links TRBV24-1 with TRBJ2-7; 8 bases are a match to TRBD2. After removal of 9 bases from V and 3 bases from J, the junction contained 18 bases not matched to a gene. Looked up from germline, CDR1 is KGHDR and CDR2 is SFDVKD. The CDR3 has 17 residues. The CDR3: CATQWVTSTGGGYEQYF. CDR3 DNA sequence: TGTGCCACCCAGTGGGTAACATCAACGGGAGGGGGCTACGAGCAGTACTTC.

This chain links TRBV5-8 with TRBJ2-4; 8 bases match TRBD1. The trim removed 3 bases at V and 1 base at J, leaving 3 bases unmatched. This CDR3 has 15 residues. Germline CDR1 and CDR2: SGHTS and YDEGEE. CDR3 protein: CASSYGTGAKNIQYF. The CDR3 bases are TGTGCCAGCAGCTACGGGACAGGTGCCAAAAACATTCAGTACTTC.

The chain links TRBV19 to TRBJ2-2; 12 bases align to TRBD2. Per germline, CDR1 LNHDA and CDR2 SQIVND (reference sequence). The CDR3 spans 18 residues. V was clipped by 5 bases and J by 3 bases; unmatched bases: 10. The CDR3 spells CASSPTSASGGDTGELFF. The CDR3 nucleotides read TGTGCCAGTAGTCCTACCTCAGCTAGCGGGGGGGACACCGGGGAGCTGTTTTTT.

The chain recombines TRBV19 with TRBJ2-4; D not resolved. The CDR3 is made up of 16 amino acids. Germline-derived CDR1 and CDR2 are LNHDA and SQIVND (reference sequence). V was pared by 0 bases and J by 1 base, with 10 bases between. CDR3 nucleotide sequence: TGTGCCAGTAGTATAGATCCCCGTCCGGCCAAAAACATTCAGTACTTC. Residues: CASSIDPRPAKNIQYF.